This TCR beta chain was identified during a study of blood T cells in healthy people across ages. Background on the study: The capture of about one barcoded beta molecule per two T cells was achieved by template switching. Overall study findings and caveats: While age rose, TCR beta diversity per million T cells dropped in a roughly linear way. Long-lived donors exceeded aged donors in naive CD4+ cells and diversity.

With regard to this clonotype: Its antigen is unknown.

Primers used in a second PCR of roughly 6 to 11 cycles were a sample-barcoded 5' primer and a J-beta primer mix. TCRdb processed the 5' RACE reads anew with MiXCR; each CDR3 protein has one entry. The sample lists about 970,000 distinct CDR3 sequences, 51% occurring once. Germline V lookup: CDR1 SGHTA, CDR2 FQGNSA. Trimming stripped 5 bases from V and 2 bases from J, with 14 bases between. CDR3 length: 15 amino acids. For every donor, a draw yielded around 10 milliliters of peripheral blood. This sequence was found in a woman in her fifties or sixties in good health. The J gene is TRBJ2-3, the V gene TRBV7-2, with TRBD2 as a possible D gene (7 bases). Sequencing was carried out using blood. CDR3 coding DNA: TGTGCCAGCAGCGACTTAGGGGGGGCCACAGATACGCAGTATTTT. It translates to CASSDLGGATDTQYF.